This TCR beta chain was found in a study of blood T cell repertoires in COVID-19 (dated by TCRdb to between 2020 and 2021). Background for the entire study: Samples covering the acute and convalescent phases of COVID-19 were provided by collaborators in the United States, Italy and Spain. The repertoires were released in a freely available public database meant as a resource for research on the immune response to SARS-CoV-2. The prospective study material was composed of cDNA or gDNA derived from T cells, B-cell-depleted T cells, or PBMCs. Samples came from the ongoing ImmuneRACE study (first 160 participants) plus 1,254 subjects from 6 global collaborators. Sample metadata almost always included a de-identified subject ID, COVID-19 status, age in years and sex. Subjects who had been exposed to COVID-19, were actively infected with it, or had recovered from it provided the deeply sampled blood TCRbeta repertoires that made up the dataset. Where HLA class I and class II types were available, the types were taken from metadata supplied by the sample provider, not from assay-based typing. What the authors observed across the whole study: How much clinical and demographic metadata was included differed by source and by participant, and the metadata was provided uncurated.

With regard to this clone: Its cognate antigen has yet to be identified. The sample holds no much larger clone one base away, and base qualities are not on file.

One collaborating source in Seattle enrolled patients while the patients were actively infected and followed the patients over time throughout the course of disease. Whole blood was collected in K2EDTA tubes by collaborating institutions according to the institutions' own protocols. For TCRbeta analysis, collaborators shipped samples in one of three forms: frozen whole blood, isolated PBMCs, or DNA extracted from either of those sample types. The immunoSEQ Assay, a bias-controlled multiplex PCR, was used to amplify TCRbeta CDR3 regions from genomic DNA. The authors processed their data as follows. Nucleated cell counts per sample were estimated from amplification of reference gene primers within the assay. Sequence reads were collapsed and filtered to measure the absolute abundance of every unique TCRbeta CDR3 rearrangement. For each sample, productive Simpson clonality was calculated as the square root of Simpson's diversity index across productive rearrangements. This immuneACCESS table, as held by TCRdb, lists in-frame sequences with V and J called but not all clones. Of the missing ones, under half trace to an unresolved V gene in checked studies; the others have no known cause. Clonal size and the V and J genes are those of that table, whereas D and trimming came from the DNA. For this sample the table gives some 19,000 clones, of which approximately 80% were detected only once. Approximately 17% of the sample comes from the top ten.

The receptor comes from a man aged 65 to 85 with COVID-19, enrolled during active disease. The sequencing sample was made of peripheral blood.

The CDR3 corresponds to CASTLGDSGNEQFF. The sequenced DNA is TGCGCCAGCACCTTAGGAGATTCGGGAAATGAGCAGTTCTTC. The receptor chain draws on TRBV5-1 and TRBJ2-1; D gene: possibly TRBD2, on 5 matching bases. Counted from cysteine to phenylalanine, this CDR3 has 14 amino acids. The DNA shown is the 42-base CDR3, in frame from base 1. Trimming removed 6 bases from V and 7 bases from J, leaving 17 bases between the germline ends. The germline V gene provides CDR1 SGHRS and CDR2 YFSETQ.